Sequencing of this TCR beta chain was carried out in a study of OX40 agonist ivuxolimab in advanced cancers. Looking at the study overall: Patients were treated with ivuxolimab, an agonistic anti-OX40 (CD134) antibody. General study findings and limits: The CD4+ and CD8+ T cells in the blood had expanded clonally by week 6 at 0.1 to 3.0 mg/kg. CD8+ T cells showed, on average, more clonal expansion than CD4+ cells.

The assay was immunoSEQ multiplex PCR, and TCRdb's table has in-frame clones only and misses some. The sample consists of roughly 100,000 clones, more than 85% of them appearing once. As to this clone: Its cognate antigen is unknown.

The receptor was isolated from an adult with an advanced solid tumor such as melanoma, head and neck, liver or kidney cancer. Sequences were derived from CD4+ or CD8+ T cells sorted from blood, sampled in a trial of the OX40 agonist ivuxolimab.

The CDR3 DNA reads as TGTGCCACCAGCAGAGGCCCAGGGAGGCATCAGCCCCAGCATTTT. Encoded protein: CATSRGPGRHQPQHF. The chain carries TRBV15 and TRBJ1-5, with D possibly being TRBD1 (5 bases). The CDR3 has 15 amino acids. The germline CDR1 and CDR2 sequences are LNHNV and YYDKDF (reference sequence). The ends were cut back, 1 base at V and 5 bases at J, with 12 bases in the middle.